The clone carrying this T cell receptor beta chain was seen only a few times. This specimen belongs to a study of PD-1 blockade in classical Hodgkin lymphoma. Overall study: Treatment was intravenous nivolumab, 3 mg/kg every 2 weeks, until progression.

The CDR3 spans 13 residues. Trimming pared 0 bases from V and 5 bases from J, leaving 6 bases between. Germline loops: CDR1 LGHNA, CDR2 YNFKEQ. TCRdb keeps only in-frame clones here, not all; method: immunoSEQ multiplex PCR. This table holds some 21,000 clones, 60% to 80% found once. As for time point: cycle 4 day 1 (C4D1), after less than 7 weeks of nivolumab. Relapse after autologous stem cell transplantation occurred in every patient, and brentuximab vedotin exposure varied. Sequencing used peripheral blood mononuclear cells (PBMCs), obtained before the fourth cycle of nivolumab. The rearrangement joins TRBV4-2 to TRBJ2-3, with no clear D. The TCR comes from a human donor with classical Hodgkin lymphoma. In nucleotides, the CDR3 is TGTGCCAGCAGCCAAGAATCTGGAGATACGCAGTATTTT. Its protein product is CASSQESGDTQYF.